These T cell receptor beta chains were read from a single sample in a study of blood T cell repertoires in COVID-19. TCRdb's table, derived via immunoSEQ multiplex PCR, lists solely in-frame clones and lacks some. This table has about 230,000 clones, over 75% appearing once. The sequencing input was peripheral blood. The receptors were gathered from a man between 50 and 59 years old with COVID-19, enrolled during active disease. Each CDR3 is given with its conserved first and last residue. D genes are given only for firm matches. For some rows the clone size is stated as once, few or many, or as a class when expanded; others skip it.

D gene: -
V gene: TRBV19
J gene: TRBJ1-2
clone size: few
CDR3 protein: CASVRQINDYGYTF
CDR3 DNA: TGTGCCAGTGTTAGACAGATTAACGACTATGGCTACACCTTC

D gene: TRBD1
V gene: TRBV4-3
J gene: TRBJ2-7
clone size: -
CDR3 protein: CASSQAIPASRQGAYEQYF
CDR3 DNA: TGCGCCAGCAGCCAAGCGATCCCAGCCTCGAGACAGGGGGCCTACGAGCAGTACTTC

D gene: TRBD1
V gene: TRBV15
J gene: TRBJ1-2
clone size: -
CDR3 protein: CATSMNRGRNYGYTF
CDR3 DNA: TGTGCCACCAGCATGAATAGGGGGCGGAACTATGGCTACACCTTC

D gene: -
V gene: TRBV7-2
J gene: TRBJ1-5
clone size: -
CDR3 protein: CASSQVVRNQPQHF
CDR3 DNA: TGTGCCAGCAGCCAAGTGGTACGGAATCAGCCCCAGCATTTT

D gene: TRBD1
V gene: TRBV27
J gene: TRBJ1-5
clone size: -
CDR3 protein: CASKVGGTGHNQPQHF
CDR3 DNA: TGTGCCAGCAAGGTCGGCGGGACAGGGCACAATCAGCCCCAGCATTTT

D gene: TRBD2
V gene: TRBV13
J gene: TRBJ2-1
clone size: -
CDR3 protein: CASSFTKRGGSYNEQFF
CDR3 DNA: TGTGCCAGCAGCTTCACGAAGCGGGGGGGCTCCTACAATGAGCAGTTCTTC

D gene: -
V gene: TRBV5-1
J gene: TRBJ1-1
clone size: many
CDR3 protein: CASSAKISSTEAFF
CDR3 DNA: TGCGCCAGCAGCGCGAAGATAAGTAGCACTGAAGCTTTCTTT

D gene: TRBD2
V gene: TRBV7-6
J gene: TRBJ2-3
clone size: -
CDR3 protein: CASSLDAGGTITDTQYF
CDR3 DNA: TGTGCCAGCAGCTTAGACGCCGGGGGGACCATCACAGATACGCAGTATTTT

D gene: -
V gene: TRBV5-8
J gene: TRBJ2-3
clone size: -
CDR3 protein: CASRPAGTDTQYF
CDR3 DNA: TGTGCCAGCAGACCGGCGGGCACAGATACGCAGTATTTT

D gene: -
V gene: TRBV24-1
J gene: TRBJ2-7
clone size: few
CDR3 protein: CATSDLEPGSEQYF
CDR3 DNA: TGTGCCACCAGTGATTTGGAGCCCGGGTCCGAGCAGTACTTC

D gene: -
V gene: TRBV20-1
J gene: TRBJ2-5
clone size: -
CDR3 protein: CSASGQGLETQYF
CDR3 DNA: TGCAGTGCTAGTGGTCAGGGGTTGGAGACCCAGTACTTC

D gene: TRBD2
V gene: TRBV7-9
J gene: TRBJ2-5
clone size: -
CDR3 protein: CASSITTGTSLRETQYF
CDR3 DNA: TGTGCCAGCAGCATAACCACCGGGACTAGCTTGAGAGAGACCCAGTACTTC

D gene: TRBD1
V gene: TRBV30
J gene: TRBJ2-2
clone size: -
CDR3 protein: CAWRLTGVGNTGELFF
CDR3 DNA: TGTGCCTGGAGGTTAACAGGGGTGGGTAACACCGGGGAGCTGTTTTTT

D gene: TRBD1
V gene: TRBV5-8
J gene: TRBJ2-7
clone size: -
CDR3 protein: CASIDRGDEQYF
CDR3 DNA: TGTGCCAGCATCGACAGGGGGGACGAGCAGTACTTC

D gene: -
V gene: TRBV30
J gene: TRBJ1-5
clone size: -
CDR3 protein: CAWSPGHFNQPQHF
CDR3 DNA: TGTGCCTGGAGTCCGGGACACTTCAATCAGCCCCAGCATTTT

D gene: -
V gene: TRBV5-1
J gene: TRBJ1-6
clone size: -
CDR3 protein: CASSLGPPAPLHF
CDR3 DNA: TGCGCCAGCAGCTTGGGGCCCCCCGCACCCCTCCACTTT

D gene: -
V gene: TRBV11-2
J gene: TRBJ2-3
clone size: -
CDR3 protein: CASSRSPGSDTQYF
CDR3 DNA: TGTGCCAGCAGCCGTTCGCCGGGGTCAGATACGCAGTATTTT

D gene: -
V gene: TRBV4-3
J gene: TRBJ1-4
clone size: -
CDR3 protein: CASSQMEGFYEKLFF
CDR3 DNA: TGCGCCAGCAGCCAAATGGAGGGATTTTATGAAAAACTGTTTTTT

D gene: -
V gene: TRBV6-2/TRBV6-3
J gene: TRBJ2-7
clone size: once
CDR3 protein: CASSRRTITYEQYF
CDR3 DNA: TGTGCCAGCAGTCGACGGACAATTACCTACGAGCAGTACTTC

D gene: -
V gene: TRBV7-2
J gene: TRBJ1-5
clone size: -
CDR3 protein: CASSLGQGMSQPQHF
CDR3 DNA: TGTGCCAGCAGCTTAGGGCAGGGGATGAGTCAGCCCCAGCATTTT

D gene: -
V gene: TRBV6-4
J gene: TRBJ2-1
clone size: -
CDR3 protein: CASSSGFGEQFF
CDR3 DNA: TGTGCCAGCAGTTCCGGGTTTGGTGAGCAGTTCTTC

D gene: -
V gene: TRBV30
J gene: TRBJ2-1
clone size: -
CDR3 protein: CAWSAGFEDNEQFF
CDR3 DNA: TGTGCCTGGAGTGCAGGGTTCGAGGACAATGAGCAGTTCTTC

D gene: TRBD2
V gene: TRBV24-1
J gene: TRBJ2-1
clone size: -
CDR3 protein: CATSAGGTSGYNEQFF
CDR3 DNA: TGTGCCACCAGTGCTGGGGGGACTAGCGGATACAATGAGCAGTTCTTC

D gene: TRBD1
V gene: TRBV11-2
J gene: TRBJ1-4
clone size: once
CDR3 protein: CASSLAPDRVAEKLFF
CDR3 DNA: TGTGCCAGCAGCTTAGCCCCCGACAGGGTTGCGGAAAAACTGTTTTTT

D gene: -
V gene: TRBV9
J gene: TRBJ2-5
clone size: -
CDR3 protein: CASSAHYRSQETQYF
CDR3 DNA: TGTGCCAGCAGCGCGCATTACAGGAGCCAAGAGACCCAGTACTTC

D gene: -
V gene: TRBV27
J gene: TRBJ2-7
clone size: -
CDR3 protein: CASSSQASSSYEQYF
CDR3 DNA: TGTGCCAGCAGTTCACAGGCTTCAAGCTCCTACGAGCAGTACTTC

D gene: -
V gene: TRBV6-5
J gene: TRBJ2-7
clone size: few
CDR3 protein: CASLRDITYEQYF
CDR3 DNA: TGTGCCAGCCTACGGGACATAACCTACGAGCAGTACTTC

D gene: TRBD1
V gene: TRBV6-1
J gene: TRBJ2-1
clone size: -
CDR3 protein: CASSVGSGQGLVNEQFF
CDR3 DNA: TGTGCCAGCAGTGTGGGGTCGGGACAGGGTTTAGTCAATGAGCAGTTCTTC

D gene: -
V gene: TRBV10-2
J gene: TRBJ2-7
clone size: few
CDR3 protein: CASSSGTSYEQYF
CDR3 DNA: TGCGCCAGCAGCTCCGGGACATCGTACGAGCAGTACTTC

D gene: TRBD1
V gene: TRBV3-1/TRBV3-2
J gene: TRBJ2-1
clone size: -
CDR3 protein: CASSKRTGEDEQFF
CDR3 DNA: TGTGCCAGCAGCAAACGGACAGGGGAGGATGAGCAGTTCTTC

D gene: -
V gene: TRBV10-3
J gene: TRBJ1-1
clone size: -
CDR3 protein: CAISESGAEAFF
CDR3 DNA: TGTGCCATCAGTGAGTCAGGAGCTGAAGCTTTCTTT

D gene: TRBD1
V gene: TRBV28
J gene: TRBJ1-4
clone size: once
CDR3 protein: CASSPTGTADTSNEKLFF
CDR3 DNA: TGTGCCAGCAGTCCTACCGGGACAGCAGACACCTCTAATGAAAAACTGTTTTTT

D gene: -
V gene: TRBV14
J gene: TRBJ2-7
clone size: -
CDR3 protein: CASSQAGLNYEQYF
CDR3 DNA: TGTGCCAGCAGCCAAGCGGGGTTAAACTACGAGCAGTACTTC

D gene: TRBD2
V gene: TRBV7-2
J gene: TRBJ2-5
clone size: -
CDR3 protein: CASSSRGGGKGTQYF
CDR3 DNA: TGTGCCAGCAGCTCAAGGGGCGGGGGTAAGGGGACCCAGTACTTC

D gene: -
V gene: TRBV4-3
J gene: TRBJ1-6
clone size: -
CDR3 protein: CASSQDVMAQGKYNSPLHF
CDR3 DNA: TGCGCCAGCAGCCAAGATGTTATGGCGCAGGGTAAATACAATTCACCCCTCCACTTT

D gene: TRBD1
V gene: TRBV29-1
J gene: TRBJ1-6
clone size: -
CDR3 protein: CSVRTGEVSPLHF
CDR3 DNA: TGCAGCGTTCGGACAGGGGAGGTTTCACCCCTCCACTTT

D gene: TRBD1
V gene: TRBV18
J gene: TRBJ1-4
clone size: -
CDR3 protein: CASSPGTGDEKLFF
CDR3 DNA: TGTGCCAGCTCACCCGGGACAGGGGATGAAAAACTGTTTTTT

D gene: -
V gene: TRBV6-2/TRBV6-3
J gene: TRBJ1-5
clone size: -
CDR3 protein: CASSTIRVLDQPQHF
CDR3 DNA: TGTGCCAGCAGCACTATCAGGGTCTTAGATCAGCCCCAGCATTTT

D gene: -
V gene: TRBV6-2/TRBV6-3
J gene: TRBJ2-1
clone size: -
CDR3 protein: CASTPISSYNEQFF
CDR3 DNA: TGTGCCAGCACCCCGATTAGTTCCTACAATGAGCAGTTCTTC

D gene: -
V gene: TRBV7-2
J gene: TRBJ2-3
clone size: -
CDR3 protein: CASSPRVGGQEDTQYF
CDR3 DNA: TGTGCCAGCAGCCCGCGGGTGGGGGGGCAGGAGGATACGCAGTATTTT

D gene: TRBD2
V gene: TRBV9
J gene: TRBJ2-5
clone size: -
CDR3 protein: CASSRGGLDGGTQYF
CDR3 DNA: TGTGCCAGCAGCCGCGGCGGACTAGACGGGGGGACCCAGTACTTC

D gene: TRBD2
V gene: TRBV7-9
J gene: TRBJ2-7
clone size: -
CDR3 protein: CASSLLAGGSYEQYF
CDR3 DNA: TGTGCCAGCAGCTTACTCGCGGGAGGGTCCTACGAGCAGTACTTC

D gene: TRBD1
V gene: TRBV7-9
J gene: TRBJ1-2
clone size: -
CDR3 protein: CASSFGTGGYGYTF
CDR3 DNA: TGTGCCAGCAGCTTTGGGACAGGGGGCTATGGCTACACCTTC

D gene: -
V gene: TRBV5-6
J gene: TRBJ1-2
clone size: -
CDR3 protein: CASSRTDSNYGYTF
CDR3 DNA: TGTGCCAGCAGCAGAACCGACAGTAACTATGGCTACACCTTC

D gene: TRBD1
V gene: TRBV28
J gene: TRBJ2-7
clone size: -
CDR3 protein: CASSTQRTGGISYEQYF
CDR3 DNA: TGTGCCAGCAGTACCCAACGGACAGGGGGCATCTCCTACGAGCAGTACTTC

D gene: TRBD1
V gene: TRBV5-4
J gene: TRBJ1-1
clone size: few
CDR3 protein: CASSQTRDREAFF
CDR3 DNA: TGTGCCAGCAGCCAGACACGGGACAGGGAGGCTTTCTTT

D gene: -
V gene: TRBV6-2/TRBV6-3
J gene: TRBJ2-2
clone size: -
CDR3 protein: CASSYQGETGELFF
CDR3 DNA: TGTGCCAGCAGTTACCAGGGTGAAACCGGGGAGCTGTTTTTT

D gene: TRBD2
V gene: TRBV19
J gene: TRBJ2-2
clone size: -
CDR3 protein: CASSRGGIRTGELFF
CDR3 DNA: TGTGCCAGTAGTAGGGGAGGGATCCGCACCGGGGAGCTGTTTTTT

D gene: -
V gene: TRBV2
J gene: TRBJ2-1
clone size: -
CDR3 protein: CASGLATGSSYNEQFF
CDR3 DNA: TGTGCCAGCGGCCTAGCGACAGGGAGCTCCTACAATGAGCAGTTCTTC

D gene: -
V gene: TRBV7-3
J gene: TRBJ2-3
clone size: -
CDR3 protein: CASRATGTDTQYF
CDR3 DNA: TGTGCCAGCAGGGCTACAGGAACAGATACGCAGTATTTT

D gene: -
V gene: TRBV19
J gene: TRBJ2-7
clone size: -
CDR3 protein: CASSMEGYEQYF
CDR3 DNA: TGTGCCAGTAGTATGGAGGGTTACGAGCAGTACTTC

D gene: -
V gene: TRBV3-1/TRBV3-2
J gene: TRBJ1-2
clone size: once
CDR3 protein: CASSRENYGYTF
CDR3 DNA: TGTGCCAGCAGCCGGGAGAACTATGGCTACACCTTC

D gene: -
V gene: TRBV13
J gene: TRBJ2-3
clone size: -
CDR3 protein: CASSSSDTQYF
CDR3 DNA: TGTGCCAGCAGCTCTTCGGATACGCAGTATTTT

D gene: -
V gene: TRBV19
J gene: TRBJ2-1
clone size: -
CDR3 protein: CASSIVGGGRSNEQFF
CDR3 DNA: TGTGCCAGTAGTATCGTCGGGGGAGGACGGAGCAATGAGCAGTTCTTC